The rows below give T cell receptor beta chains drawn from one sample of a study of blood T cells in healthy people across ages. TCRdb recomputed calls from the 5' RACE reads with MiXCR, one row per CDR3 protein. The sample carries over 500,000 distinct CDR3 sequences, over 40% recorded once. Sequencing was performed on blood. The receptors shown here come from a woman aged 80 or older in good health. Both conserved end residues are part of each CDR3. D genes are given only for firm matches. Some rows have no size entry. The others give once, few or many, or a class for an expanded clone.

d_call: TRBD2
j_call: TRBJ2-1
v_call: TRBV7-6
clone_size: .
cdr3_aa: CASSIPGGNEQFF
cdr3_nt: TGTGCCAGCAGCATCCCGGGGGGGAATGAGCAGTTCTTC

d_call: TRBD2
j_call: TRBJ2-1
v_call: TRBV7-2
clone_size: many
cdr3_aa: CASSSRLAGVWDEQFF
cdr3_nt: TGTGCCAGCAGCTCGAGACTAGCGGGAGTATGGGATGAGCAGTTCTTC

d_call: .
j_call: TRBJ2-2
v_call: TRBV5-5
clone_size: few
cdr3_aa: CASSSSPFTGELFF
cdr3_nt: TGTGCCAGCAGCTCCTCCCCATTCACCGGGGAGCTGTTTTTT

d_call: .
j_call: TRBJ2-2
v_call: TRBV20-1
clone_size: .
cdr3_aa: CSARVQGMTGELFF
cdr3_nt: TGCAGTGCTAGAGTACAGGGAATGACCGGGGAGCTGTTTTTT

d_call: TRBD2
j_call: TRBJ2-4
v_call: TRBV3-1
clone_size: .
cdr3_aa: CASSQETSGRGNIQYF
cdr3_nt: TGTGCCAGCAGCCAAGAGACTAGCGGGAGAGGAAACATTCAGTACTTC

d_call: TRBD1
j_call: TRBJ1-1
v_call: TRBV2
clone_size: .
cdr3_aa: CATGTGGHTEAFF
cdr3_nt: TGTGCCACCGGGACAGGGGGCCACACTGAAGCTTTCTTT

d_call: .
j_call: TRBJ1-4
v_call: TRBV18
clone_size: .
cdr3_aa: CASSPVVDEKLFF
cdr3_nt: TGTGCCAGCTCCCCGGTTGTGGATGAAAAACTGTTTTTT

d_call: .
j_call: TRBJ1-4
v_call: TRBV20-1
clone_size: many
cdr3_aa: CSARERRQQLGNEKLFF
cdr3_nt: TGCAGTGCTAGAGAAAGGCGGCAGCAGCTCGGTAATGAAAAACTGTTTTTT

d_call: .
j_call: TRBJ2-1
v_call: TRBV11-2
clone_size: many
cdr3_aa: CASSTGGLFINEQFF
cdr3_nt: TGTGCCAGCAGCACTGGAGGACTGTTCATCAATGAGCAGTTCTTC

d_call: TRBD1
j_call: TRBJ2-5
v_call: TRBV5-1
clone_size: .
cdr3_aa: CASSFGTGIETQYF
cdr3_nt: TGCGCCAGCAGCTTCGGGACAGGGATTGAGACCCAGTACTTC

d_call: .
j_call: TRBJ2-1
v_call: TRBV20-1
clone_size: few
cdr3_aa: CSARDVGGADEQFF
cdr3_nt: TGCAGTGCTAGAGATGTCGGGGGAGCGGATGAGCAGTTCTTC

d_call: .
j_call: TRBJ1-4
v_call: TRBV12-3/TRBV12-4
clone_size: .
cdr3_aa: CASSKEGGTSEKLFF
cdr3_nt: TGTGCCAGCAGCAAAGAGGGGGGGACTAGTGAAAAACTGTTTTTT

d_call: .
j_call: TRBJ1-5
v_call: TRBV14
clone_size: many
cdr3_aa: CASSQSPVGNQPQHF
cdr3_nt: TGTGCCAGCAGCCAATCACCGGTTGGGAATCAGCCCCAGCATTTT

d_call: TRBD1
j_call: TRBJ2-7
v_call: TRBV2
clone_size: .
cdr3_aa: CASPTGNEQYF
cdr3_nt: TGTGCCAGCCCGACAGGGAACGAGCAGTACTTC

d_call: .
j_call: TRBJ2-5
v_call: TRBV6-6
clone_size: many
cdr3_aa: CASSYTETQYF
cdr3_nt: TGTGCCAGCAGTTACACAGAGACCCAGTACTTC

d_call: .
j_call: TRBJ2-5
v_call: TRBV27
clone_size: .
cdr3_aa: CASSEGDKQETQYF
cdr3_nt: TGTGCCAGCAGTGAAGGCGACAAGCAAGAGACCCAGTACTTC

d_call: TRBD2
j_call: TRBJ2-1
v_call: TRBV29-1
clone_size: many
cdr3_aa: CSVPSAGTTTWSSYNEQFF
cdr3_nt: TGCAGCGTTCCCTCGGCCGGGACTACCACGTGGAGCTCCTACAATGAGCAGTTCTTC

d_call: .
j_call: TRBJ2-7
v_call: TRBV18
clone_size: many
cdr3_aa: CASSPGFSYEQYF
cdr3_nt: TGTGCCAGCTCACCGGGCTTCTCCTACGAGCAGTACTTC

d_call: TRBD2
j_call: TRBJ2-5
v_call: TRBV3-1
clone_size: few
cdr3_aa: CASSDGTSGRSQYF
cdr3_nt: TGTGCCAGCAGCGATGGGACTAGCGGGAGATCCCAGTACTTC

d_call: TRBD1
j_call: TRBJ2-7
v_call: TRBV2
clone_size: .
cdr3_aa: CASSGQGASPYEQYF
cdr3_nt: TGTGCCAGCAGTGGACAGGGCGCTTCTCCCTACGAGCAGTACTTC

d_call: .
j_call: TRBJ2-1
v_call: TRBV28
clone_size: .
cdr3_aa: CASSTTGMNQETQFF
cdr3_nt: TGTGCCAGCAGTACCACCGGGATGAACCAAGAGACCCAGTTCTTC

d_call: .
j_call: TRBJ2-5
v_call: TRBV2
clone_size: .
cdr3_aa: CASSGPNQETQYF
cdr3_nt: TGTGCCAGCAGTGGGCCCAACCAAGAGACCCAGTACTTC

d_call: .
j_call: TRBJ2-4
v_call: TRBV6-5
clone_size: many
cdr3_aa: CASSYARGGENIQYF
cdr3_nt: TGTGCCAGCAGTTACGCGAGGGGGGGCGAAAACATTCAGTACTTC

d_call: .
j_call: TRBJ2-3
v_call: TRBV5-1
clone_size: many
cdr3_aa: CATSGTGPVRADTQYF
cdr3_nt: TGCGCCACCTCAGGAACGGGTCCTGTCCGTGCAGATACGCAGTATTTT

d_call: .
j_call: TRBJ2-3
v_call: TRBV29-1
clone_size: many
cdr3_aa: CSAVGSWNSDTQYF
cdr3_nt: TGCAGCGCGGTCGGCTCGTGGAATTCAGATACGCAGTATTTT

d_call: .
j_call: TRBJ2-3
v_call: TRBV5-1
clone_size: many
cdr3_aa: CASSLDRDKPTDTQYF
cdr3_nt: TGCGCCAGCAGCTTGGACCGGGACAAGCCCACAGATACGCAGTATTTT

d_call: TRBD2
j_call: TRBJ2-1
v_call: TRBV20-1
clone_size: many
cdr3_aa: CSVGTSGTSYNEQFF
cdr3_nt: TGCAGTGTTGGGACTAGCGGAACCTCCTACAATGAGCAGTTCTTC

d_call: TRBD2
j_call: TRBJ2-7
v_call: TRBV5-1
clone_size: .
cdr3_aa: CASSYPSTSDSYEQYF
cdr3_nt: TGCGCCAGCAGCTACCCTTCGACTAGCGACTCCTACGAGCAGTACTTC

d_call: .
j_call: TRBJ2-3
v_call: TRBV5-1
clone_size: many
cdr3_aa: CASSFANEADTQYF
cdr3_nt: TGCGCCAGCAGCTTTGCTAACGAAGCAGATACGCAGTATTTT

d_call: .
j_call: TRBJ1-2
v_call: TRBV29-1
clone_size: many
cdr3_aa: CSAPQGNYGYTF
cdr3_nt: TGCAGCGCCCCCCAGGGCAACTATGGCTACACCTTC

d_call: .
j_call: TRBJ1-5
v_call: TRBV12-3/TRBV12-4
clone_size: .
cdr3_aa: CASSFATVNQPQHF
cdr3_nt: TGTGCCAGCAGTTTCGCCACAGTCAATCAGCCCCAGCATTTT

d_call: TRBD1
j_call: TRBJ2-1
v_call: TRBV6-5
clone_size: once
cdr3_aa: CASRGTARGNEQFF
cdr3_nt: TGTGCCAGCAGAGGGACAGCCCGGGGAAATGAGCAGTTCTTC

d_call: .
j_call: TRBJ1-1
v_call: TRBV4-1
clone_size: .
cdr3_aa: CASSLVTQGGRPGEAFF
cdr3_nt: TGCGCCAGCAGCCTTGTGACGCAGGGTGGCCGGCCCGGTGAAGCTTTCTTT

d_call: .
j_call: TRBJ1-5
v_call: TRBV5-5
clone_size: many
cdr3_aa: CASSLVQGYQPQHF
cdr3_nt: TGTGCCAGCAGCTTGGTGCAGGGTTATCAGCCCCAGCATTTT

d_call: .
j_call: TRBJ1-2
v_call: TRBV4-2
clone_size: .
cdr3_aa: CASSPRKGASVYGYTF
cdr3_nt: TGTGCCAGCAGCCCCCGGAAGGGAGCTAGCGTATATGGCTACACCTTC

d_call: TRBD1
j_call: TRBJ2-7
v_call: TRBV7-6
clone_size: .
cdr3_aa: CASSPNTGTGGEQYF
cdr3_nt: TGTGCCAGCAGCCCAAATACCGGGACAGGGGGCGAGCAGTACTTC

d_call: .
j_call: TRBJ2-1
v_call: TRBV7-2
clone_size: .
cdr3_aa: CASSLVMGQDNEQFF
cdr3_nt: TGTGCCAGCAGCTTAGTGATGGGCCAAGACAATGAGCAGTTCTTC

d_call: TRBD2
j_call: TRBJ2-3
v_call: TRBV7-9
clone_size: many
cdr3_aa: CASSLELAGITDTQYF
cdr3_nt: TGTGCCAGCAGCTTAGAATTAGCGGGAATAACAGATACGCAGTATTTT

d_call: .
j_call: TRBJ1-1
v_call: TRBV28
clone_size: .
cdr3_aa: CASSGGGGGGKVNTEAFF
cdr3_nt: TGTGCCAGCAGTGGGGGCGGGGGGGGGGGAAAGGTGAACACTGAAGCTTTCTTT

d_call: TRBD2
j_call: TRBJ2-1
v_call: TRBV12-3/TRBV12-4
clone_size: many
cdr3_aa: CASKHGPLTSGRIGEQFF
cdr3_nt: TGTGCCAGCAAACATGGGCCCCTGACTAGCGGGAGAATAGGGGAGCAGTTCTTC

d_call: TRBD1
j_call: TRBJ1-4
v_call: TRBV2
clone_size: few
cdr3_aa: CASSKTGGREKLFF
cdr3_nt: TGTGCCAGCAGTAAGACAGGGGGCCGTGAAAAACTGTTTTTT

d_call: TRBD1
j_call: TRBJ2-1
v_call: TRBV5-1
clone_size: many
cdr3_aa: CASSATYRGQYNEQFF
cdr3_nt: TGCGCCAGCAGCGCCACGTACAGGGGGCAGTACAATGAGCAGTTCTTC

d_call: TRBD1
j_call: TRBJ1-2
v_call: TRBV6-6
clone_size: .
cdr3_aa: CASSYRTGLYGYTF
cdr3_nt: TGTGCCAGCAGTTACCGGACAGGGCTCTATGGCTACACCTTC

d_call: TRBD1
j_call: TRBJ2-3
v_call: TRBV10-3
clone_size: .
cdr3_aa: CAIRTKSGTGGDTQYF
cdr3_nt: TGTGCCATCAGAACAAAATCCGGGACAGGGGGAGATACGCAGTATTTT

d_call: TRBD2
j_call: TRBJ2-2
v_call: TRBV9
clone_size: .
cdr3_aa: CASSVGLAGGSNTGELFF
cdr3_nt: TGTGCCAGCAGCGTAGGACTAGCGGGGGGATCGAACACCGGGGAGCTGTTTTTT

d_call: TRBD1
j_call: TRBJ2-7
v_call: TRBV7-6
clone_size: .
cdr3_aa: CASSLRWPGTGGNEQYF
cdr3_nt: TGTGCCAGCAGCTTAAGGTGGCCGGGGACAGGGGGGAACGAGCAGTACTTC

d_call: .
j_call: TRBJ1-5
v_call: TRBV28
clone_size: many
cdr3_aa: CASTVGDQPQHF
cdr3_nt: TGTGCCAGCACCGTAGGGGATCAGCCCCAGCATTTT

d_call: .
j_call: TRBJ2-7
v_call: TRBV5-1
clone_size: few
cdr3_aa: CASSLAGDDYEQYF
cdr3_nt: TGCGCCAGCAGCTTGGCAGGGGACGACTACGAGCAGTACTTC

d_call: .
j_call: TRBJ2-7
v_call: TRBV7-9
clone_size: many
cdr3_aa: CASSLGVGGQQYF
cdr3_nt: TGTGCCAGCAGCTTAGGTGTAGGGGGACAGCAGTACTTC

d_call: .
j_call: TRBJ1-2
v_call: TRBV7-9
clone_size: .
cdr3_aa: CASSLLTTNYGYTF
cdr3_nt: TGTGCCAGCAGCTTACTCACAACTAACTATGGCTACACCTTC

d_call: TRBD2
j_call: TRBJ2-1
v_call: TRBV10-2
clone_size: many
cdr3_aa: CASSEAGGLYNEQFF
cdr3_nt: TGCGCCAGCAGTGAGGCGGGGGGATTATACAATGAGCAGTTCTTC

d_call: .
j_call: TRBJ1-1
v_call: TRBV6-2/TRBV6-3
clone_size: few
cdr3_aa: CASSRTVVEAFF
cdr3_nt: TGTGCCAGCTCAAGGACGGTCGTTGAAGCTTTCTTT

d_call: .
j_call: TRBJ2-1
v_call: TRBV21-1
clone_size: .
cdr3_aa: CASSKFSSGRDEQFF
cdr3_nt: TGTGCCAGCAGCAAATTTTCTAGCGGGAGAGATGAGCAGTTCTTC

d_call: .
j_call: TRBJ2-2
v_call: TRBV2
clone_size: .
cdr3_aa: CASGRTALNTGELFF
cdr3_nt: TGTGCCAGCGGCAGGACAGCTCTCAACACCGGGGAGCTGTTTTTT